The 19 T cell receptor beta chains given below trace back to one sample, sequenced in a study of molecular identifiers for immune sequencing clone quantification. TCRdb re-derived calls from the PCR reads in MiXCR, one entry per CDR3 protein. The repertoire holds approximately 550,000 distinct CDR3 sequences, with about a fifth as singletons. Sample: naive CD8+ T cells from blood, with Jurkat cell RNA spiked in. Subset: FACS-sorted CD8+CD4-CCR7+CD45RA+ naive T cells. The receptors derive from a human donor in good health. Some libraries in this study had Jurkat cell RNA spiked in.

This chain connects TRBV7-9 to TRBJ1-1; D gene ambiguous. The germline CDR1 and CDR2 sequences are SEHNR and FQNEAQ (reference sequence). The CDR3 has 15 amino acids. The germline V and J ends were trimmed by 4 bases and 7 bases, with 19 bases remaining between them. The CDR3 here is CASSYSAVPGSEAFF. The DNA of the CDR3 is TGTGCCAGCAGCTACTCGGCGGTTCCCGGGAGTGAAGCTTTCTTT.

This rearrangement joins TRBV27 to TRBJ2-3; D is ambiguous. V dropped 5 bases and J dropped 6 bases, with 12 bases sitting between them. This CDR3 has 13 amino acids. Germline assignment: CDR1 MNHEY and CDR2 SMNVEV (reference sequence). CDR3 sequence reads: CASSIIPRDTQYF. The CDR3 DNA is TGTGCCAGCAGTATAATCCCCCGGGATACGCAGTATTTT.

The chain links TRBV10-3 to TRBJ2-1; possibly TRBD1 or TRBD2 for D (5 bases each). V lost 2 bases, J lost 8 bases, and 13 bases lay in between. The CDR3 runs 14 residues. Germline loops: CDR1 ENHRY, CDR2 SYGVKD. Here the CDR3 DNA reads TGTGCCATCAGTGAGCCCGGGGACGGGGATGAGCAGTTCTTC. Its translation is CAISEPGDGDEQFF.

This clonotype was seen a few times. The J gene is TRBJ1-1, the V gene TRBV2; D uncertain. V gave up 6 bases and J gave up 4 bases, with 12 bases separating them. The germline CDR1 and CDR2 sequences are SNHLY and FYNNEI. CDR3 length: 13 residues. The CDR3 bases are TGTGCCAGCAGCGCCGGGAGAGGCACTGAAGCTTTCTTT. Its translation: CASSAGRGTEAFF.

On this clonotype itself: A much larger clone differs by one base, so this may be a read error. The chain recombines TRBV3-1 with TRBJ2-2, with a tentative D call TRBD2 (6 bases). In germline, CDR1 is LGHDT, CDR2 YNNKEL (reference sequence). The CDR3 extends over 15 amino acids. CDR3 region: CASSHPSRGHGGLFF. The CDR3 bases are TGTGCCAGCAGCCACCCGTCCCGGGGTCACGGGGGGCTGTTTTTT.

The chain combines TRBV10-1 with TRBJ2-7, with D possibly being TRBD1 (6 bases). V was shortened by 0 bases and J by 6 bases, with 12 bases between the two germline ends. Per germline, CDR1 WNHNN and CDR2 SYGVQD (reference sequence). This CDR3 is 14 amino acids long. CDR3 nucleotides: TGCGCCAGCAGTGAGTCCGGGACACTGTCCGAGCAGTACTTC. It is translated as CASSESGTLSEQYF.

This clonotype occurred many times. The chain couples TRBV19 to TRBJ1-4, with D perhaps TRBD1 (5 bases). The CDR3 has 19 amino acids. Trimming stripped 6 bases from V and 5 bases from J, with 28 bases between. Germline loops: CDR1 LNHDA, CDR2 SQIVND (reference sequence). The CDR3 region is CASRPLPGQDEMGNEKLFF. In DNA, the CDR3 is TGTGCCAGTAGACCCCTTCCGGGGCAGGATGAAATGGGAAATGAAAAACTGTTTTTT.

About this clonotype: A much larger clonotype is one base distant, so this may be a read error. The chain is built from TRBV19 and TRBJ1-5; a weak D match, TRBD1 (5 bases). The CDR3 is 14 amino acids. The germline gives CDR1 LNHDA, CDR2 SQIVND (reference sequence). The CDR3 sequence is CASRMGGGNQSQHF. CDR3 in DNA: TGTGCCAGTAGGATGGGGGGTGGCAATCAGTCCCAGCATTTT.

The chain is built from TRBV7-9 and TRBJ2-5, with D perhaps matching TRBD1 or TRBD2 (5 bases each). The V end lost 3 bases, the J end lost 9 bases, and 14 bases lay between the germline ends. The CDR3 totals 13 residues. Germline-derived CDR1 and CDR2 are SEHNR and FQNEAQ (reference sequence). The CDR3 here is CASSFRGTLAQYF. The CDR3 region has the DNA TGTGCCAGCAGCTTCAGAGGGACGTTGGCCCAGTACTTC.

This clonotype appeared a single time. The chain uses TRBV18 and TRBJ2-3, with 7 bases lining up with TRBD2. Germline CDR1 KGHSH, CDR2 LQKENI. The CDR3 has 16 amino acids. Trimming at V came to 8 bases and at J to 2 bases, leaving 13 bases not matched to a gene. The CDR3 spells CASPSTPSGLTDTQYF. The CDR3 DNA reads as TGTGCCAGCCCATCAACCCCTAGCGGACTCACAGATACGCAGTATTTT.

Comments on this clonotype: This may arise from a read error, as a much more abundant clone is one base away. The rearrangement uses TRBV11-2 and TRBJ2-3; D is ambiguous. The CDR3 extends over 15 amino acids. The V gene's germline CDR1 is SGHAT and CDR2 FQNNGV. CDR3 protein: CARSLVWGRTDTQYF. Written as DNA, the CDR3 is TGTGCCCGCAGCTTAGTGTGGGGAAGGACAGATACGCAGTATTTT. The full variable domain, rest sourced from reference TRBV11-2 and TRBJ2-3, is EAGVAQSPRYKIIEKRQSVAFWCNPISGHATLYWYQQILGQGPKLLIQFQNNGVVDDSQLPKDRFSAERLKGVDSTLKIQPAKLEDSAVYLCARSLVWGRTDTQYFGPGTRLTVL.

This chain connects TRBV27 to TRBJ2-2, with a possible D match to TRBD1 (6 bases). The CDR3 has 16 amino acids. Germline-derived CDR1 and CDR2 are MNHEY and SMNVEV (reference sequence). Trimming shortened V by 5 bases and J by 5 bases, and 18 bases separated the two germline ends. Written as DNA, the CDR3 is TGTGCCAGCAGTGCAGGGGTCGGGATCGGGACCGGGGAGCTGTTTTTT. This codes for CASSAGVGIGTGELFF.

V gene TRBV30 combines with J gene TRBJ1-1; D gene uncertain. Per germline, CDR1 GTSNPN and CDR2 SVGIG (reference sequence). Trimming removed 7 bases from V and 5 bases from J, with 23 bases in between. The CDR3 has 15 amino acids. The CDR3 protein is CAYNEVTVMGTEAFF. The CDR3 coding sequence is TGTGCCTACAACGAAGTGACCGTTATGGGGACTGAAGCTTTCTTT.

This clonotype turned up a few times. The chain has TRBV6-5 and TRBJ2-3, with 7 bases that match TRBD2. From germline, CDR1 is MNHEY and CDR2 SVGAGI. The CDR3 runs 16 residues. J lost 5 bases, V lost 5 bases, and 13 bases had no gene match. CDR3 DNA: TGTGCCAGCAGTGCGACGGGGGGTCTGATGGGAGATACGCAGTATTTT. Translating gives CASSATGGLMGDTQYF.

The chain employs TRBV24-1 and TRBJ2-1, with D unresolved. The CDR3 covers 14 residues. Germline V gene data show CDR1 as KGHDR and CDR2 as SFDVKD. Between the trimmed V and J ends, which lost 3 bases and 4 bases, there was a span of 9 bases. The CDR3 reads CATSDGLSYNEQFF. The CDR3 DNA reads as TGTGCCACCAGTGATGGATTAAGTTACAATGAGCAGTTCTTC.

This clonotype was counted only a few times. The rearrangement uses TRBV28 and TRBJ1-1; D may be TRBD1 (5 bases). From germline, CDR1 is MDHEN and CDR2 SYDVKM. CDR3 length equals 16 residues. Between the trimmed V and J ends, which lost 7 bases and 6 bases, there was a span of 24 bases. This CDR3 reads CASTQDEAGSWAEAFF. The CDR3 DNA is TGTGCCAGCACTCAAGATGAGGCAGGGTCTTGGGCTGAAGCTTTCTTT. The complete variable domain, with remaining parts taken from reference TRBV28 and TRBJ1-1, reads DVKVTQSSRYLVKRTGEKVFLECVQDMDHENMFWYRQDPGLGLRLIYFSYDVKMKEKGDIPEGYSVSREKKERFSLILESASTNQTSMYLCASTQDEAGSWAEAFFGQGTRLTVV.

This clonotype was seen repeatedly, ten times or more. The gene calls are TRBV2 and TRBJ2-3; 12 nucleotides align to TRBD2. Germline V CDR1 and CDR2: SNHLY, FYNNEI. V lost 4 bases, J lost 6 bases, and 14 bases stayed unmatched. The CDR3 is 18 amino acids. CDR3 residues: CASSGLAGGPHPTDTQYF. The CDR3 region has the DNA TGTGCCAGCAGTGGGCTAGCGGGAGGGCCGCATCCCACTGATACGCAGTATTTT. Full variable domain (outside the CDR3, taken from reference TRBV2 and TRBJ2-3): EPEVTQTPSHQVTQMGQEVILRCVPISNHLYFYWYRQILGQKVEFLVSFYNNEISEKSEIFDDQFSVERPDGSNFTLKIRSTKLEDSAMYFCASSGLAGGPHPTDTQYFGPGTRLTVL.

About this clonotype: Just one base apart from a much larger clone, this may be a read error. This chain joins TRBV5-3 and TRBJ1-4, with D uncertain. TRBV5-3 is an ORF, with its function uncertain. CDR3 length equals 13 residues. The CDR3 nucleotides are TGTGTCAGCAGCTTGGAGGTCGATGAAAAACTGTTTTTT. It translates to CVSSLEVDEKLFF.

This clonotype was seen at least ten times. This sequence joins TRBV20-1 and TRBJ2-3, with 13 bases aligning to TRBD2. The CDR3 length is 16 residues. Germline CDR1 DFQATT, CDR2 SNEGSKA (reference sequence). Losses at the gene ends were 0 bases for V and 0 bases for J; bases not matched to a gene: 0. CDR3: CSAREGLAGSTDTQYF. CDR3 nucleotide sequence: TGCAGTGCTAGAGAGGGACTAGCGGGGAGCACAGATACGCAGTATTTT.